Shown below are 15 T cell receptor beta chains from a single sample sequenced in a study of vaccination and CD4 T cells after COVID-19. This sample's treatment: roughly 11-day PBMC culture with coronavirus spike peptide pools or control peptides (ViraFEST assay). Ahead of the COVID-19 pandemic (2011-2018), the CD4+ T cells of the unexposed donor were collected. Cultured CD4+ T cells had their DNA profiled by the Oncomine TCR Beta short-read assay. Cultures of CD4+ T cells served as the source for extracting genomic DNA. From the PCR reads, TCRdb called clonotypes with MiXCR, one entry per CDR3 protein. The table records about 9,400 distinct CDR3 sequences, around 33% of them present only once. Their antigens are not known. Sequencing was carried out using CD4+ T cells from blood, cultured in vitro. The source of these receptors is a human donor in good health.

The rearrangement uses TRBV7-2 and TRBJ2-3; weak D call: TRBD2 (6 bases). The CDR3 consists of 14 residues. Trimming stripped 2 bases from V and 3 bases from J, with 9 bases between. In germline, CDR1 is SGHTA, CDR2 FQGNSA. CDR3 nucleotides: TGTGCCAGCAGCTTATTCGGGAGTACAGATACGCAGTATTTT. Amino acid sequence: CASSLFGSTDTQYF.

In this sample, this clonotype turned up a few times. The V and J genes are TRBV7-2 and TRBJ1-2, with D perhaps TRBD1 (5 bases). The CDR3 spans 14 residues. V was trimmed by 5 bases and J by 4 bases, leaving 14 bases between them. The V gene's germline CDR1 is SGHTA and CDR2 FQGNSA. The DNA of the CDR3 is TGTGCCAGCAGCCCTAGAGGGGTAAGCTATGGCTACACCTTC. Translated: CASSPRGVSYGYTF.

This clonotype was counted between two and nine times. The gene calls are TRBV7-2 and TRBJ1-2; D is ambiguous. Germline lookup yields CDR1 SGHTA and CDR2 FQGNSA. There are 13 residues in the CDR3. With 1 base removed from V and 4 bases from J, the gap between germline ends came to 7 bases. Written as DNA, the CDR3 is TGTGCCAGCAGCTTAGGCCGAAGCTATGGCTACACCTTC. Amino acids: CASSLGRSYGYTF.

This clonotype was counted only a few times. V and J are TRBV7-9 and TRBJ2-5; D is ambiguous. CDR3 length: 13 residues. The germline V gene encodes CDR1 SEHNR and CDR2 FQNEAQ (reference sequence). Deletions cut 1 base from V and 5 bases from J, with 8 bases between. This chain's CDR3 is CASSLVAAETQYF. CDR3 nucleotides: TGTGCCAGCAGCTTAGTTGCGGCTGAGACCCAGTACTTC.

This clonotype qualifies as medium-sized. This chain joins TRBV20-1 and TRBJ2-3, with D unclear. V gave up 3 bases and J gave up 0 bases, with 7 bases separating them. Germline V gives CDR1 DFQATT, CDR2 SNEGSKA (reference sequence). The length of the CDR3 is 13 residues. CDR3 protein: CSARVASTDTQYF. Written as DNA, the CDR3 is TGCAGTGCTAGGGTTGCTAGCACAGATACGCAGTATTTT.

V is TRBV6-2 or TRBV6-3 and J is TRBJ2-7, with D unclear. The CDR3 totals 13 residues. Germline V CDR1 and CDR2: MNHEY, SVGEGT. With 3 bases removed from V and 2 bases from J, the gap between germline ends came to 8 bases. CDR3 DNA: TGTGCCAGCAGTTATCCCGACGCCTACGAGCAGTACTTC. Its translation: CASSYPDAYEQYF.

The chain employs TRBV6-2 or TRBV6-3 and TRBJ2-7; 10 bases line up with TRBD2. The CDR3 runs to 15 residues. V shed 6 bases, J shed 5 bases, and the junction held 10 bases outside the gene matches. Germline CDR1 is MNHEY and CDR2 is SVGEGT. In DNA form, the CDR3 reads TGTGCCAGCAGACGAAAAGCGGGAGGGCCCCACGAGCAGTACTTC. Translation gives CASRRKAGGPHEQYF.

This clonotype was detected only a few times. The chain recombines TRBV20-1 with TRBJ2-1, with 12 bases lining up with TRBD2. The CDR3 runs 15 residues. After removal of 5 bases from V and 6 bases from J, the junction contained 8 bases not matched to a gene. CDR1 is DFQATT, CDR2 SNEGSKA, per germline (reference sequence). The CDR3 nucleotides are TGCAGTGCTCCAAATCGACTAGCGGGAGTCAATGAGCAGTTCTTC. Its translation is CSAPNRLAGVNEQFF.

The chain uses TRBV28 and TRBJ1-5; D perhaps matches TRBD1 (5 bases). Germline CDR1 and CDR2: MDHEN and SYDVKM. CDR3 length: 12 residues. V dropped 7 bases and J dropped 6 bases, with 10 bases sitting between them. Written as DNA, the CDR3 is TGTGCCAGCAAACCCGGGGGTCAGCCCCAGCATTTT. It codes for CASKPGGQPQHF.

The V gene is TRBV7-8, the J gene TRBJ2-3, with D perhaps being TRBD1 or TRBD2 (5 bases each). The CDR3 loop spans 17 amino acids. Germline V gene data show CDR1 as SGHVS and CDR2 as FQNEAQ. Trimming left V 5 bases short and J 1 base short, with 19 bases between. The chain's CDR3 is CASSPVGEFRGTDTQYF. In DNA, the CDR3 is TGTGCCAGCAGCCCGGTGGGGGAGTTCCGCGGCACAGATACGCAGTATTTT.

The chain combines TRBV19 with TRBJ2-1; no clear D gene. Germline V gene data show CDR1 as LNHDA and CDR2 as SQIVND (reference sequence). The CDR3 sequence is 17 residues long. V was shortened by 3 bases and J by 4 bases, with 19 bases between the two germline ends. CDR3 sequence: CASSMWTSHSGYNEQFF. CDR3 DNA sequence: TGTGCCAGTAGTATGTGGACCTCTCATTCGGGTTACAATGAGCAGTTCTTC.

The chain has TRBV29-1 and TRBJ2-2; 7 positions match TRBD2. From germline, CDR1 is SQVTM and CDR2 ANQGSEA. V was clipped by 5 bases and J by 5 bases; unmatched bases: 5. This CDR3 comprises 13 residues. CDR3 nucleotide sequence: TGCAGCGTTAGGCGGGGGTGGACCGGGGAGCTGTTTTTT. The encoded protein is CSVRRGWTGELFF.

This clonotype was detected a few times. J is TRBJ1-5 and V is TRBV28, with 7 nucleotides matching TRBD1. From germline, CDR1 is MDHEN and CDR2 SYDVKM. The CDR3 runs to 14 residues. V lost 6 bases to trimming and J lost 2 bases; unmatched junction nucleotides: 4. This CDR3 reads CASRKDRGNQPQHF. CDR3 sequence (DNA): TGTGCCAGCAGGAAAGACAGGGGCAATCAGCCCCAGCATTTT.

This clonotype is judged medium-sized. This chain uses TRBV24-1 with TRBJ2-5, with TRBD1 matching over 8 bases. This CDR3 contains 15 residues. The V gene's germline CDR1 is KGHDR and CDR2 SFDVKD. J lost 10 bases, V lost 1 base, and 10 bases had no gene match. The CDR3 reads CATSDLATGVRGQYF. Here the CDR3 DNA reads TGTGCCACCAGTGATTTAGCGACAGGGGTTCGCGGCCAGTACTTC.

This chain joins TRBV21-1 and TRBJ2-3; the table's D call, TRBD1, has no DNA check behind it. TRBV21-1 is assigned pseudogene status. This CDR3 is 18 amino acids long. DNA of the CDR3: TGTGCCAGCAGCAAAGCGGAGCCGAGGACAGGGAAAGCAGATACGCAGTATTTT. Translation: CASSKAEPRTGKADTQYF.